The source of this T cell receptor (beta chain) is a study of cytotoxic CD8 clonotypes in ibrutinib-treated CLL. About the study: The study included about 11 relapsed/refractory and roughly 15 treatment-naive patients; approximately 17 had IGHV unmutated disease. Responses comprised 25 or so partial and 2 complete; at median approximately 70 months, approximately 15 remained remitted and approximately 12 progressed.

General study findings and limits: Clonality was higher at ibrutinib response and returned toward baseline at progression. Public clonotypes, an uncommon group, contracted or remained stable on treatment.

A remark on this clone: Its antigen is not known.

The assay was immunoSEQ multiplex PCR, and TCRdb's table has in-frame clones only and misses some. Altogether 150,000 or so clones are present, about 80% being singletons, with the ten largest covering about 4.9%. The sequencing here drew on PBMCs, taken after 24 months of ibrutinib treatment. This TCR was sampled from a human donor with chronic lymphocytic leukemia.

CDR3 DNA sequence: TGTGCCTGGAGTGAGGGGCAGGGGCGTTATTCACCCCTCCACTTT. Translation: CAWSEGQGRYSPLHF. The rearrangement uses TRBV30 and TRBJ1-6, with a tentative D call TRBD1 (6 bases). This CDR3 comprises 15 residues. Trimming took off 1 base at V and 8 bases at J, with 15 bases between the two ends. CDR1 and CDR2 from the germline V gene are GTSNPN and SVGIG (reference sequence).